This T cell receptor beta chain was captured in a study of neoadjuvant anti-PD-1 for oral cavity cancer. Study-wide background: Most patients had three to four biweekly doses of 3 mg/kg nivolumab before resection.

Here immunoSEQ multiplex PCR was the method, and the copy in TCRdb shows in-frame clones only, minus some. The repertoire holds more than 10,000 clones, with around 66% as singletons. Regarding this clone: Its specificity is unknown.

General study findings and limits: Each response group had just a few patients in TCR analyses. Non-responders to neoadjuvant nivolumab had significantly more clonal PBMC T cells than responders.

Germline V gene lookup returns CDR1 ENHRY and CDR2 SYGVKD. CDR3 size: 16 residues. Trimming removed 3 bases from V and 2 bases from J; junction bases left unmatched: 6. Noted time point: after neoadjuvant nivolumab, at surgical resection. Sequenced here: PBMCs, sampled after nivolumab (anti-PD-1) treatment. The origin of this receptor is a person aged 35 to 85 with oral cavity squamous cell carcinoma. This chain connects TRBV10-3 to TRBJ2-2; TRBD2 aligns across 7 bases. The CDR3 DNA follows: TGTGCCATCAGTGACAGGAGCGGGGTTAACACCGGGGAGCTGTTTTTT. Translated, it gives CAISDRSGVNTGELFF.